A single sample gave rise to the 6 T cell receptor beta chains below, sequenced in a study of cytomegalovirus exposure and HLA in healthy donors. The PCR made use of 60 Vbeta and 13 Jbeta primers. Sequencing used immunoSEQ multiplex PCR; TCRdb keeps in-frame clones, though not all of them. The sample lists 150,000 to 200,000 clones; 80% to 85% were seen once. What was sequenced was PBMCs. The receptors come from a woman aged 25 to 39 in good health and CMV-seronegative.

The CDR3 here is CASSDGETQYF. The CDR3 bases are TGTGCCAGCAGTGACGGGGAGACCCAGTACTTC. V is TRBV2 and J is TRBJ2-5, with D uncertain. Trimming stripped 3 bases from V and 5 bases from J, with 4 bases between. CDR1 and CDR2 from the germline V gene are SNHLY and FYNNEI. CDR3 length: 11 amino acids. Together with reference TRBV2 and TRBJ2-5, the CDR3 gives the full variable domain: EPEVTQTPSHQVTQMGQEVILRCVPISNHLYFYWYRQILGQKVEFLVSFYNNEISEKSEIFDDQFSVERPDGSNFTLKIRSTKLEDSAMYFCASSDGETQYFGPGTRLLVL.

The chain couples TRBV20-1 to TRBJ2-5, with D hard to call. CDR3 length: 10 residues. Per the germline V gene, CDR1 is DFQATT and CDR2 is SNEGSKA (reference sequence). The V end was cut by 1 base, the J end by 7 bases, with 4 bases between. CDR3 protein: CSARGGTQYF. DNA for the CDR3: TGCAGTGCTAGAGGAGGGACCCAGTACTTC.

This clone turned up a few times. The genes are TRBV27 and TRBJ1-1; the D gene is possibly TRBD1 (5 bases). The CDR3 is made up of 13 amino acids. Germline V gene lookup returns CDR1 MNHEY and CDR2 SMNVEV (reference sequence). V lost 6 bases, J lost 4 bases, and 12 bases lay in between. The chain's CDR3 is CASSSGKGTEAFF. The CDR3 region has the DNA TGTGCCAGCAGCTCAGGGAAAGGCACTGAAGCTTTCTTT.

CDR3 sequence (DNA): TGCGCCAGCAGCTTATCTACAGGATACTCTGGAAACACCATATATTTT. Translated: CASSLSTGYSGNTIYF. The J gene is TRBJ1-3, the V gene TRBV5-1, with D tentatively TRBD1 (5 bases). Germline loops: CDR1 SGHRS, CDR2 YFSETQ. The length of the CDR3 is 16 residues. With 2 bases removed from V and 0 bases from J, the gap between germline ends came to 12 bases.

The rearrangement uses TRBV4-1 and TRBJ2-2; 7 bases align to TRBD2. This CDR3 has 15 amino acids. J gave up 6 bases and V 1 base, and 5 bases lay outside the gene matches. Germline V gene lookup returns CDR1 MGHRA and CDR2 YSYEKL. The CDR3 coding sequence is TGCGCCAGCAGCCAAGTTGGGGGGGAACCCGGGGAGCTGTTTTTT. Amino acid sequence: CASSQVGGEPGELFF.

J is TRBJ1-2 and V is TRBV7-2; 9 nucleotides align to TRBD1. The ends lost 5 bases at V and 4 bases at J; junction bases unmatched: 8. CDR1 and CDR2 from the germline V gene are SGHTA and FQGNSA. The CDR3 loop spans 15 amino acids. The CDR3 spells CASSLMGGQGYGYTF. For the CDR3, the DNA is TGTGCCAGCAGCCTGATGGGGGGACAGGGCTATGGCTACACCTTC.